The sequence of this T cell receptor (beta chain) was determined in a study of cytotoxic CD8 clonotypes in ibrutinib-treated CLL. Germline values: CDR1 SNHLY, CDR2 FYNNEI. There are 15 residues in the CDR3. V was cut by 7 bases and J by 7 bases, with 22 bases left in between. TCRdb's copy holds only in-frame clones and misses some; the assay was immunoSEQ multiplex PCR. The data contain about 200,000 clones, nearly 80% of them singletons. Source: PBMCs, taken after 12 months of ibrutinib treatment. This TCR was recovered from a human donor with chronic lymphocytic leukemia. The V and J genes are TRBV2 and TRBJ2-5, with TRBD1 as a possible D gene (6 bases). The CDR3 nucleotides are TGTGCCAGCAAGATGTTCCCGCAGGGGATAAGGACCCAGTACTTC. Translating gives CASKMFPQGIRTQYF.